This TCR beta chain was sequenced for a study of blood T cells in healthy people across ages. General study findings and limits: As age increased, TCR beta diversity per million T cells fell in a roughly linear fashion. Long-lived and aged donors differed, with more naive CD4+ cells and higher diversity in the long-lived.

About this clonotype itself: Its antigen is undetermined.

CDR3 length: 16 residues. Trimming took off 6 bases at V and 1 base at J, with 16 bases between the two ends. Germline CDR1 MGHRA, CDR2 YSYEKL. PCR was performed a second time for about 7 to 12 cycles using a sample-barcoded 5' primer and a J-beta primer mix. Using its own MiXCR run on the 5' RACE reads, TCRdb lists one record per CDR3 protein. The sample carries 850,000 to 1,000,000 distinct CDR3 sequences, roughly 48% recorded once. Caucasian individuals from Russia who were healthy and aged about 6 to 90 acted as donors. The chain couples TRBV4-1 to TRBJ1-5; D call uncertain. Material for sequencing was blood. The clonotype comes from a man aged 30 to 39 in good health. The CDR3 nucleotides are TGCGCCAGCAGTGCGCTGGGGTTATTGAGCAATCAGCCCCAGCATTTT. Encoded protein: CASSALGLLSNQPQHF.